This TCR beta chain was sequenced for a study of shared clonotypes between healthy human individuals. Germline CDR1 is MGHRA and CDR2 is YSYEKL. Trimming stripped 4 bases from V and 3 bases from J, with 15 bases between. This CDR3 is 15 amino acids long. Sequencing was performed with immunoSEQ multiplex PCR; in TCRdb, only in-frame clones are kept and a portion is missing. The table records under 1,100,000 clones, about 75% of them present only once. V gene TRBV4-1 combines with J gene TRBJ1-2; D is ambiguous. The sequenced material came from memory CD4+ T cells sorted from blood. Sample subset: CD45RA-negative fraction. This clonotype was sampled from a man between 18 and 35 years old in good health. The CDR3 protein is CASSLLDDPDYGYTF. The CDR3 coding sequence is TGCGCCAGCAGCCTCCTCGACGACCCGGACTATGGCTACACCTTC.